This TCR beta chain was profiled in a study of regulatory T cells in long-lasting Graves disease. Investigators prepared the TCR beta libraries by applying iRepertoire HTBI primers and Arm-PCR of CDR3 regions. TCRdb passed the multiplex PCR reads through MiXCR, listing each CDR3 protein once. Of approximately 690,000 distinct CDR3 sequences detected, about 30% appear once; the ten largest clones hold roughly 46%. This clonotype was counted ten times or more. Time point: persistent/refractory GD, antithyroid drugs over 5 years with positive TRAb. Extracted RNA from PBMCs served as the source of the TCR library. The sequencing here drew on peripheral blood mononuclear cells (PBMCs), taken when the disease was refractory, from a patient treated with antithyroid drugs. This sequence was found in a female donor with Graves disease.

Here the CDR3 reads CASSEFGDTSWDTEAFF. The CDR3 DNA reads TGTGCCAGCAGTGAATTCGGGGACACCTCCTGGGACACTGAAGCTTTCTTT. The chain carries TRBV2 and TRBJ1-1; possible D gene TRBD1, 6 bases. The CDR3 spans 17 residues. Looked up from germline, CDR1 is SNHLY and CDR2 is FYNNEI. V dropped 2 bases and J dropped 3 bases, with 19 bases sitting between them. The full variable domain, completed using reference TRBV2 and TRBJ1-1, is EPEVTQTPSHQVTQMGQEVILRCVPISNHLYFYWYRQILGQKVEFLVSFYNNEISEKSEIFDDQFSVERPDGSNFTLKIRSTKLEDSAMYFCASSEFGDTSWDTEAFFGQGTRLTVV.